This entry describes one T cell receptor (beta chain). Assay used: immunoSEQ multiplex PCR; TCRdb lists only in-frame clones, some missing. The data show about 70,000 clones, roughly 92% seen once. Unmatched junction bases numbered 6, after V lost 4 bases and J lost 7 bases. Per germline, CDR1 SQVTM and CDR2 ANQGSEA. The CDR3 is 13 residues long. The sample originates from a study of OX40 agonist ivuxolimab in advanced cancers. About the study: Partial response was recorded in three patients: one hepatocellular carcinoma and two cutaneous melanoma cases.

V usage is TRBV29-1 and J usage is TRBJ1-4; TRBD1 agrees at 7 bases. The specimen was CD4+ or CD8+ T cells sorted from blood, collected in a trial of the OX40 agonist ivuxolimab. This TCR was sampled from an adult with an advanced solid tumor such as melanoma, head and neck, liver or kidney cancer. This chain's CDR3 is CSVGRQGVEKLFF. DNA of the CDR3: TGCAGCGTTGGGAGGCAGGGGGTTGAAAAACTGTTTTTT.